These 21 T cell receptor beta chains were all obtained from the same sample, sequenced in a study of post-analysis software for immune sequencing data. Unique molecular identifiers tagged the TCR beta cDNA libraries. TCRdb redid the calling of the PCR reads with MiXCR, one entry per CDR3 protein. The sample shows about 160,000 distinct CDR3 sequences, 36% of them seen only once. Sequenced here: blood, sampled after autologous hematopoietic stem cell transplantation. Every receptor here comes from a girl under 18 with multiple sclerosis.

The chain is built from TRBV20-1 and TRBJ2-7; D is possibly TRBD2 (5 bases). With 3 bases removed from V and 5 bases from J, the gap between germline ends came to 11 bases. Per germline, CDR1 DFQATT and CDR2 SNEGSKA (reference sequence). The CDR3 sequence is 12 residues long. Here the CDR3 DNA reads TGCAGTGCTAGCCCGCTCGGGGACGAGCAGTACTTC. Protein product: CSASPLGDEQYF.

The CDR3 loop is CASSLMWGGTGELFF. The CDR3 DNA follows: TGTGCCAGCAGTTTAATGTGGGGCGGGACCGGGGAGCTGTTTTTT. The chain joins TRBV28 to TRBJ2-2; either TRBD1 or TRBD2 may fit D (5 bases each). The CDR3 length is 15 residues. V gave up 2 bases and J gave up 5 bases, with 12 bases separating them. Germline assignment: CDR1 MDHEN and CDR2 SYDVKM.

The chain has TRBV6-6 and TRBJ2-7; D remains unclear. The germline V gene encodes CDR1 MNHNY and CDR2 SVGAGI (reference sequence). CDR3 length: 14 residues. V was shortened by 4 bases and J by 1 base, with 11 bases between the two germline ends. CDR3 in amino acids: CASSFGRISYEQYF. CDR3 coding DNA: TGTGCCAGCAGTTTCGGACGGATTTCCTACGAGCAGTACTTC.

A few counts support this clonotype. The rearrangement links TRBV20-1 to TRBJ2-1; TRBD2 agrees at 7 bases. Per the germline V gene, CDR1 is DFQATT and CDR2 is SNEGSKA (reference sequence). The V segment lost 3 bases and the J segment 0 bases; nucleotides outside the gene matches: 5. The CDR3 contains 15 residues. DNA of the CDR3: TGCAGTGCTAGGGGAACGGGGGGCTCCTACAATGAGCAGTTCTTC. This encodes CSARGTGGSYNEQFF.

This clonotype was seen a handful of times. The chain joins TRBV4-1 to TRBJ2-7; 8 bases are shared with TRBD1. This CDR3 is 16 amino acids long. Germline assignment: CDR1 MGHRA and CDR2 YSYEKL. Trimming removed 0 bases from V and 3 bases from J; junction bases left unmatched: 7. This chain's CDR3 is CASSQELGQAIYEQYF. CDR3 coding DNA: TGCGCCAGCAGCCAAGAGCTGGGACAGGCAATCTACGAGCAGTACTTC.

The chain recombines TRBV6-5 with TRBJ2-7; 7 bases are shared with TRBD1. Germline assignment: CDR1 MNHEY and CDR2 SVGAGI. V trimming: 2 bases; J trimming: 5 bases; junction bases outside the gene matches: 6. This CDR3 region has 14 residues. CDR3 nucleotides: TGTGCCAGCAGTTACAGGCCACAGGGGAACGAGCAGTACTTC. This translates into CASSYRPQGNEQYF.

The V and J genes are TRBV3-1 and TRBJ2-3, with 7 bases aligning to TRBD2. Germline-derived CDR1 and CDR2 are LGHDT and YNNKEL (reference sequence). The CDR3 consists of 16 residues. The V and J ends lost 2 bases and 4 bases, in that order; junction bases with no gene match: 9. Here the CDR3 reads CASSQINGRSADTQYF. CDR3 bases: TGTGCCAGCAGCCAAATAAACGGGAGGTCCGCAGATACGCAGTATTTT.

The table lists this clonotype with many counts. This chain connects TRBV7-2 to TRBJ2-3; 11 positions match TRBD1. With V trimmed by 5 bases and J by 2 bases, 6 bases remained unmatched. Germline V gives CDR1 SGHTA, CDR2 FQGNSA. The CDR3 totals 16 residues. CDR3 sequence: CASSPGQGAFTDTQYF. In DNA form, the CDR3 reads TGTGCCAGCAGCCCAGGACAGGGGGCTTTCACAGATACGCAGTATTTT.

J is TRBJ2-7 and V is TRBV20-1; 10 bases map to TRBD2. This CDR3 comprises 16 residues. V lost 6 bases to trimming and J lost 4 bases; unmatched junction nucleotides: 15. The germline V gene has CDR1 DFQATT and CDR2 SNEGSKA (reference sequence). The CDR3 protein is CSALLAGSKVLYEQYF. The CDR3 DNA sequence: TGCAGTGCATTACTAGCGGGGAGTAAGGTGTTGTACGAGCAGTACTTC.

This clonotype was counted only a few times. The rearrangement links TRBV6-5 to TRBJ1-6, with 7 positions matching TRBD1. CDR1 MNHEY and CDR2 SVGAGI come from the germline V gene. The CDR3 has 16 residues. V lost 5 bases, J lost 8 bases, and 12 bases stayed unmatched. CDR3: CASSRYRGRGDSPLHF. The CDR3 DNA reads TGTGCCAGCAGTCGTTACAGGGGCAGGGGGGATTCACCCCTCCACTTT.

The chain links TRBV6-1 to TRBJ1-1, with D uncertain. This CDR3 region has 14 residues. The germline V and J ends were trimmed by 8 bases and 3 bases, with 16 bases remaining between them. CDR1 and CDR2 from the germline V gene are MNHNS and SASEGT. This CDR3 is CASRRDGIYTEAFF. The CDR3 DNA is TGTGCCAGCCGGAGGGATGGGATTTACACTGAAGCTTTCTTT.

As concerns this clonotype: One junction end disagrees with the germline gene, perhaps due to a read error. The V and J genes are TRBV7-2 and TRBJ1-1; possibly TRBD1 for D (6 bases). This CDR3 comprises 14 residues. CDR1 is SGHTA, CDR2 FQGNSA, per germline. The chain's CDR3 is CVSSLYRDGTEAFF. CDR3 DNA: TGTGTCAGCAGCTTATACAGGGATGGCACTGAAGCTTTCTTT.

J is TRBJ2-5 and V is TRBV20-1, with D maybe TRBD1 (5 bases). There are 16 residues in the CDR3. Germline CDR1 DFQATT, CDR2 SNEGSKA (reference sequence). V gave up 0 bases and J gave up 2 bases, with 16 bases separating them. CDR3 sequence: CSARDPRQGPQETQYF. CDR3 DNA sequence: TGCAGTGCTAGAGATCCCAGGCAGGGTCCACAAGAGACCCAGTACTTC.

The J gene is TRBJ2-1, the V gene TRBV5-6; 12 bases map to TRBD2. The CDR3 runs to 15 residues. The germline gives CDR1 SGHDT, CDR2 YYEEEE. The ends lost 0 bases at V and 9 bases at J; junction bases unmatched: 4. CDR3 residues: CASSLGLAGVSEQFF. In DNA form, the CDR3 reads TGTGCCAGCAGCTTGGGACTAGCGGGGGTTAGTGAGCAGTTCTTC.

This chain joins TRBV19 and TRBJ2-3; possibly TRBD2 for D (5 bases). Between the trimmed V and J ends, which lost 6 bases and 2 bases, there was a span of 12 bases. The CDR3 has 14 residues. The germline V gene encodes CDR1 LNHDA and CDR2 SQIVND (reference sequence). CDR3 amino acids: CASRGPGITDTQYF. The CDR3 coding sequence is TGTGCCAGTAGAGGGCCCGGGATCACAGATACGCAGTATTTT.

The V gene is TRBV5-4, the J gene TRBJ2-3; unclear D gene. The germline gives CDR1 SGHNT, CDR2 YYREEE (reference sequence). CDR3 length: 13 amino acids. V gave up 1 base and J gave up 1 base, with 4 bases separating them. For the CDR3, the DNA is TGTGCCAGCAGCTTGTATCGCACAGATACGCAGTATTTT. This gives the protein CASSLYRTDTQYF.

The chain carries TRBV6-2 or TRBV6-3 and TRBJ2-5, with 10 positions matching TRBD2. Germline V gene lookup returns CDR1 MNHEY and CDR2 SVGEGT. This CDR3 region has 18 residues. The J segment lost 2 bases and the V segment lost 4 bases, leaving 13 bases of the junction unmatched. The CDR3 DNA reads TGTGCCAGCAGTTCTCCACAACTAGCGGGGCCGATTCAAGAGACCCAGTACTTC. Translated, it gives CASSSPQLAGPIQETQYF.

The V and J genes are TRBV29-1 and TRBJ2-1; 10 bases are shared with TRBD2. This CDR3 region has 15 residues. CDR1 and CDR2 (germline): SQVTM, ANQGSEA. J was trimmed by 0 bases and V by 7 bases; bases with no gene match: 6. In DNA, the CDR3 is TGCAGCGCCCTACTAGCGGGGTTCTCCTACAATGAGCAGTTCTTC. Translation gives CSALLAGFSYNEQFF.

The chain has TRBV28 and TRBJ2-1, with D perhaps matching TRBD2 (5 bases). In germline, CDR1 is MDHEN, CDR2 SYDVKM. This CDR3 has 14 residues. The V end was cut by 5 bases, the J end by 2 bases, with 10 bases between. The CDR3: CASSPSGTYNEQFF. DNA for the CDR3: TGTGCCAGCAGTCCCAGCGGTACCTACAATGAGCAGTTCTTC.

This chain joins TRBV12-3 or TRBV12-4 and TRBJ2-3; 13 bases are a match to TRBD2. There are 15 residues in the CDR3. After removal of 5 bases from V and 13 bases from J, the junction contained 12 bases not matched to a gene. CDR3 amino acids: CASSLTSGRLHAEYF. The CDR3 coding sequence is TGTGCCAGCAGTCTGACTAGCGGGAGGTTACATGCGGAGTATTTT.

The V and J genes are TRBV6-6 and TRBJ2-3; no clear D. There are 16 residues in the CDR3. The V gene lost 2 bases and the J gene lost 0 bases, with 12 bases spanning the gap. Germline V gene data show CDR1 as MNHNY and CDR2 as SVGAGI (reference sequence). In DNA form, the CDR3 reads TGTGCCAGCAGTTACGACGGGTCAATTAGCACAGATACGCAGTATTTT. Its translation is CASSYDGSISTDTQYF.